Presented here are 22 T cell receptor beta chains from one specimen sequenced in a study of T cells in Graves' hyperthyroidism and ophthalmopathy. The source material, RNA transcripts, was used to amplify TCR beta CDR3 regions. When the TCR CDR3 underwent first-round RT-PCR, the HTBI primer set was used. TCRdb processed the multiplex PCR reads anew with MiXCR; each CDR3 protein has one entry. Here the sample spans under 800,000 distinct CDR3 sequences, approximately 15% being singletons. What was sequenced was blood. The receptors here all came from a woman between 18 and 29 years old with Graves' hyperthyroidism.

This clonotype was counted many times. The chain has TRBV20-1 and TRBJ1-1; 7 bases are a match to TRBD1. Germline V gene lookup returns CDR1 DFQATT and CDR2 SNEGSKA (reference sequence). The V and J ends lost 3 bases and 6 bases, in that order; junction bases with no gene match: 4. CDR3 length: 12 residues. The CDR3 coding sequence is TGCAGTGCTAGTCGGCAGGGGGCTGAAGCTTTCTTT. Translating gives CSASRQGAEAFF.

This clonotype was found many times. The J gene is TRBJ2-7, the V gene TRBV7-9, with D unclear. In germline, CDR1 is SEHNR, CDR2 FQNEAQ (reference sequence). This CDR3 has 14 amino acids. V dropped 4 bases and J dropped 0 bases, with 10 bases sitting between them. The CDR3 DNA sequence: TGTGCCAGCAGCTACGGGTCAAGCTCCTACGAGCAGTACTTC. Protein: CASSYGSSSYEQYF.

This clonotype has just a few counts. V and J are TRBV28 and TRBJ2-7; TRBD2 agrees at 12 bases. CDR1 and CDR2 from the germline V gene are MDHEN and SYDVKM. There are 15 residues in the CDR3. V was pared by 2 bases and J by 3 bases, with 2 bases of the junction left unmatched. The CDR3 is CASSLPGLAGYEQYF. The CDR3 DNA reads TGTGCCAGCAGTTTACCGGGACTAGCGGGCTACGAGCAGTACTTC. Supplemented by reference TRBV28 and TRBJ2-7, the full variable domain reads DVKVTQSSRYLVKRTGEKVFLECVQDMDHENMFWYRQDPGLGLRLIYFSYDVKMKEKGDIPEGYSVSREKKERFSLILESASTNQTSMYLCASSLPGLAGYEQYFGPGTRLTVT.

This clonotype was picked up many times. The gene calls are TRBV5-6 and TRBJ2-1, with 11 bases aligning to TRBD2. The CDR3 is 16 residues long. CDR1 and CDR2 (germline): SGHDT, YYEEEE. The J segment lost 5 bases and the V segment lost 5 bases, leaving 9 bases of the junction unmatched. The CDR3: CASSSLLAGDHNEQFF. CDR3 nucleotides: TGTGCCAGCAGTAGCCTACTAGCGGGAGATCACAATGAGCAGTTCTTC. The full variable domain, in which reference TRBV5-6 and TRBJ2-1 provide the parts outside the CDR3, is DAGVTQSPTHLIKTRGQQVTLRCSPKSGHDTVSWYQQALGQGPQFIFQYYEEEERQRGNFPDRFSGHQFPNYSSELNVNALLLGDSALYLCASSSLLAGDHNEQFFGPGTRLTVL.

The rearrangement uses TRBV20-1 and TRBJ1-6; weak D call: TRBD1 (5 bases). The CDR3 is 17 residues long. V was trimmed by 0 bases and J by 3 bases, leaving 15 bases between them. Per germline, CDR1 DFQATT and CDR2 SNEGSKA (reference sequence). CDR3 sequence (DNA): TGCAGTGCTAGAGACGCGGGTCCAAGGGGCTATAATTCACCCCTCCACTTT. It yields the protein CSARDAGPRGYNSPLHF.

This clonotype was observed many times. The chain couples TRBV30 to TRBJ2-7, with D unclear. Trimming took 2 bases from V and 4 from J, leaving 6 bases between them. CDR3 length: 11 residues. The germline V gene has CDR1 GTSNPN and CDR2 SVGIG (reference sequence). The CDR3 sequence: CAWSPGYEQYF. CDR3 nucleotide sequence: TGTGCCTGGAGTCCCGGATACGAGCAGTACTTC.

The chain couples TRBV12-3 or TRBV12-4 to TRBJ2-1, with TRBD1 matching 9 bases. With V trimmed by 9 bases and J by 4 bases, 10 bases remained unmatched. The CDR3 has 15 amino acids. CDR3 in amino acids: CASVNRDRVYNEQFF. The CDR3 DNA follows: TGTGCCAGTGTAAACCGGGACAGGGTGTACAATGAGCAGTTCTTC.

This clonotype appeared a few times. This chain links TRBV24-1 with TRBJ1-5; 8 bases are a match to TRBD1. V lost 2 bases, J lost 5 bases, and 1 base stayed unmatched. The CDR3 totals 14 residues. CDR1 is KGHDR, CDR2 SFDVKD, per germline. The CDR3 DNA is TGTGCCACCAGTGATTCGACAGGGGATCAGCCCCAGCATTTT. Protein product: CATSDSTGDQPQHF.

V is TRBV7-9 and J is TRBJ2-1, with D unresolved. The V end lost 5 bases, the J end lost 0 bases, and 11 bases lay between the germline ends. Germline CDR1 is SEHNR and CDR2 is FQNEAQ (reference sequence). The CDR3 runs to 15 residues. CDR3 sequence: CASSQSISSYNEQFF. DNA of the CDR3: TGTGCCAGCAGCCAATCGATAAGCTCCTACAATGAGCAGTTCTTC.

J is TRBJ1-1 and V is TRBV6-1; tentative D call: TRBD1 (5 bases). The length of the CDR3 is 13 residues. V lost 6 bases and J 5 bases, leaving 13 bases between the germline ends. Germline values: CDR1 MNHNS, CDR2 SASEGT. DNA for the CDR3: TGTGCCAGCAGCAAGGCAGGGTGGACTGAAGCTTTCTTT. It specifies CASSKAGWTEAFF.

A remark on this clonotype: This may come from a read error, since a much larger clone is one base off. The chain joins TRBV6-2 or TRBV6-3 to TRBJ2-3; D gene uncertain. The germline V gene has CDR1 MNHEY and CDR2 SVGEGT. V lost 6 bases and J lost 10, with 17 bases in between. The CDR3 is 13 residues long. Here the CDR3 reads CASSPGVDEPQYF. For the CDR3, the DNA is TGTGCCAGCAGCCCCGGCGTGGACGAGCCGCAGTATTTT.

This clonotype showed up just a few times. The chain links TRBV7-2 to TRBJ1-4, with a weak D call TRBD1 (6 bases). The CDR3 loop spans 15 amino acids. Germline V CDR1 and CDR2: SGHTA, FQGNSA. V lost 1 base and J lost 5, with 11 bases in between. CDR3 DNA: TGTGCCAGCAGCTTAGTGGACAGCGGAAATGAAAAACTGTTTTTT. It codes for CASSLVDSGNEKLFF.

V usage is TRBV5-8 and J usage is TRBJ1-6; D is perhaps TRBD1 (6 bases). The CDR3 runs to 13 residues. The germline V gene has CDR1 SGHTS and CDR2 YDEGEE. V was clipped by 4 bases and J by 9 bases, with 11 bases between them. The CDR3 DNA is TGTGCCAGCAGCCCCAGGGGTGGTTCACCCCTCCACTTT. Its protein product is CASSPRGGSPLHF. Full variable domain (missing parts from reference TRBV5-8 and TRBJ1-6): EAGVTQSPTHLIKTRGQQATLRCSPISGHTSVYWYQQALGLGLQFLLWYDEGEERNRGNFPPRFSGRQFPNYSSELNVNALELEDSALYLCASSPRGGSPLHFGNGTRLTVT.

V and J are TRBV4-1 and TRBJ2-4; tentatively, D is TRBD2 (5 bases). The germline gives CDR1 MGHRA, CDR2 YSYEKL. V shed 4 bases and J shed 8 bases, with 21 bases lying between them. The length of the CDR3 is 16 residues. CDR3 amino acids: CASSRILALGGDIQYF. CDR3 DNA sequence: TGCGCCAGCAGCCGGATCCTGGCACTAGGTGGGGACATTCAGTACTTC.

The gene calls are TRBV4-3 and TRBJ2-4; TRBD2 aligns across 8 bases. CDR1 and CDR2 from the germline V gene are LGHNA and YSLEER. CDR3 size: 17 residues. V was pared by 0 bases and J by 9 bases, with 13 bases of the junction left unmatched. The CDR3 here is CASSQDRNGRGFGIQYF. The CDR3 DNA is TGCGCCAGCAGCCAAGATCGAAACGGGAGGGGCTTCGGCATTCAGTACTTC.

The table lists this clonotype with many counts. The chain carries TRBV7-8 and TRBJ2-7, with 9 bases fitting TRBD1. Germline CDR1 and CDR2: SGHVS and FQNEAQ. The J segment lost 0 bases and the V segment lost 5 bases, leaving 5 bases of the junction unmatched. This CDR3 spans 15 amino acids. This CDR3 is CASSPRQGVSYEQYF. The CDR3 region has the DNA TGTGCCAGCAGCCCCCGACAGGGGGTCTCCTACGAGCAGTACTTC.

The DNA of the CDR3 is TGTGCCAGCAGCTCGCTAGGGGACAATGAGCAGTTCTTC. This sequence encodes CASSSLGDNEQFF. The chain uses TRBV5-5 and TRBJ2-1, with D perhaps TRBD1 (5 bases). The CDR3 is 13 amino acids. V lost 3 bases, J lost 5 bases, and 9 bases lay in between. Germline values: CDR1 SGHKS, CDR2 YYEKEE (reference sequence). The full variable domain, its missing parts supplied by reference TRBV5-5 and TRBJ2-1, is DAGVTQSPTHLIKTRGQQVTLRCSPISGHKSVSWYQQVLGQGPQFIFQYYEKEERGRGNFPDRFSARQFPNYSSELNVNALLLGDSALYLCASSSLGDNEQFFGPGTRLTVL.

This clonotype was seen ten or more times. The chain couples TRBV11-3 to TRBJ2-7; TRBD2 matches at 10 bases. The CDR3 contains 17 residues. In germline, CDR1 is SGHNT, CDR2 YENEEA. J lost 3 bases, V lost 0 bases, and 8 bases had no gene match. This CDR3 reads CASSLEGRASGSYEQYF. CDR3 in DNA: TGTGCCAGCAGCTTAGAGGGCAGGGCTAGCGGGAGCTACGAGCAGTACTTC.

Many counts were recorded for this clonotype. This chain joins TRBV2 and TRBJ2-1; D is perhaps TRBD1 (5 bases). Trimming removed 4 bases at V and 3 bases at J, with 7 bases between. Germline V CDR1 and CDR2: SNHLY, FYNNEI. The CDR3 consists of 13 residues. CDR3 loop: CASSGTHYNEQFF. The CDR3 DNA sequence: TGTGCCAGCAGTGGGACACACTACAATGAGCAGTTCTTC.

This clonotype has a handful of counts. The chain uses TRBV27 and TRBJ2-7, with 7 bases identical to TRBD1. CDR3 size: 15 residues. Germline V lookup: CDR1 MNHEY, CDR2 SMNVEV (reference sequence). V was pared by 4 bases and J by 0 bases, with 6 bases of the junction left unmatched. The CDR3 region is CASSSSRGSSYEQYF. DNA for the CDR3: TGTGCCAGCAGTTCCTCCAGGGGGAGCTCCTACGAGCAGTACTTC.

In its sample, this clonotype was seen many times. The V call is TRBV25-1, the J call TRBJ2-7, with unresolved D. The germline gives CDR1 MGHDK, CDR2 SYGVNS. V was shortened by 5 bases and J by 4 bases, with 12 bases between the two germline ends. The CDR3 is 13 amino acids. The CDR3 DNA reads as TGTGCCAGCAGTACTCTAGAGAGTTACGAGCAGTACTTC. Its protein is CASSTLESYEQYF.

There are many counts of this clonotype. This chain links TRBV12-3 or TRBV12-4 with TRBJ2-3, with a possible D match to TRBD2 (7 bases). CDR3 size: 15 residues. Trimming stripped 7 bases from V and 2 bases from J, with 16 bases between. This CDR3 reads CASTEWGGATDTQYF. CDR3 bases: TGTGCCAGCACCGAATGGGGGGGGGCCACAGATACGCAGTATTTT.